Following are 22 T cell receptor beta chains from one sample sequenced in a study of blood T cell repertoires in COVID-19 (dated by TCRdb to between 2020 and 2021). Library prep was done by the immunoSEQ multiplex PCR assay. The table was pulled from immuneACCESS by TCRdb, which kept in-frame rearrangements only. Such tables lose some clones; where checked, under half of the loss comes from unresolved V genes, and the rest has no known cause. The sample table shows roughly 230,000 clones, and 89% are seen once. The ten largest account for less than 4.5% of the sample. Material: PBMCs or T cells enriched from blood (not recorded which). Source of these receptors: a woman under 40 with acute COVID-19.

V usage is TRBV9 and J usage is TRBJ1-3; 7 bases are a match to TRBD1. Per the germline V gene, CDR1 is SGDLS and CDR2 is YYNGEE. The V segment lost 4 bases and the J segment 2 bases; nucleotides outside the gene matches: 9. This CDR3 spans 16 amino acids. This CDR3 reads CASSTLGQEPGNTIYF. Written as DNA, the CDR3 is TGTGCCAGCAGCACCCTCGGACAGGAACCTGGAAACACCATATATTTT.

This clone has only a few counts. The genes are TRBV19 and TRBJ2-7; D not certain. From germline, CDR1 is LNHDA and CDR2 SQIVND (reference sequence). Trimming pared 3 bases from V and 2 bases from J, leaving 14 bases between. This CDR3 comprises 15 residues. CDR3 sequence (DNA): TGTGCCAGTAGTATCCTACAGTCGGAAGCCTACGAGCAGTACTTC. It encodes CASSILQSEAYEQYF.

V gene TRBV7-9 combines with J gene TRBJ1-2, with no clear D. The germline CDR1 and CDR2 sequences are SEHNR and FQNEAQ (reference sequence). Between the trimmed V and J ends, which lost 1 base and 1 base, there was a span of 10 bases. The CDR3 is 15 amino acids. CDR3: CASSLGGGSNYGYTF. In DNA, the CDR3 is TGTGCCAGCAGCTTAGGAGGCGGTAGTAACTATGGCTACACCTTC.

The genes are TRBV2 and TRBJ1-2; D perhaps matches TRBD1 (5 bases). Trimming left V 6 bases short and J 3 bases short, with 11 bases between. The V gene's germline CDR1 is SNHLY and CDR2 FYNNEI. The CDR3 totals 13 residues. The CDR3, as DNA: TGTGCCAGCAGAGCAACAGGTGACTATGGCTACACCTTC. Amino acid sequence: CASRATGDYGYTF.

This chain links TRBV4-1 with TRBJ2-7; D is possibly TRBD1 (7 bases). Looked up from germline, CDR1 is MGHRA and CDR2 is YSYEKL. Trimming took 4 bases from V and 6 from J, leaving 19 bases between them. The CDR3 extends over 15 amino acids. CDR3 amino acids: CASSPGRQGDSEQYF. CDR3 DNA sequence: TGCGCCAGCAGCCCCGGGAGACAGGGTGATTCCGAGCAGTACTTC.

The chain couples TRBV6-2 or TRBV6-3 to TRBJ1-1; TRBD1 might be the D (6 bases). The germline V gene has CDR1 MNHEY and CDR2 SVGEGT. Trimming stripped 1 base from V and 11 bases from J, with 11 bases between. CDR3 size: 12 residues. The CDR3 DNA reads as TGTGCCAGCAGTTACTTGACAGGTTTTGCTTTCTTT. Its translation: CASSYLTGFAFF.

The V call is TRBV11-2, the J call TRBJ1-5, with D perhaps TRBD1 (6 bases). Germline V gene data show CDR1 as SGHAT and CDR2 as FQNNGV. Trimming took off 5 bases at V and 2 bases at J, with 10 bases between the two ends. The CDR3 runs 14 residues. The CDR3 sequence: CASSLAGGNQPQHF. The CDR3 DNA reads as TGTGCCAGCAGCCTGGCAGGGGGCAATCAGCCCCAGCATTTT.

The J gene is TRBJ2-7, the V gene TRBV3-1 (or the pseudogene TRBV3-2); D gene ambiguous. The CDR3 extends over 14 amino acids. The V end lost 2 bases, the J end lost 2 bases, and 10 bases lay between the germline ends. Germline-derived CDR1 and CDR2 are LGHDT and YNNKEL (reference sequence). Written as DNA, the CDR3 is TGTGCCAGCAGCCAAATCAGTTACGCCTACGAGCAGTACTTC. The encoded protein is CASSQISYAYEQYF.

This chain links TRBV28 with TRBJ2-1; TRBD2 might be the D (5 bases). From germline, CDR1 is MDHEN and CDR2 SYDVKM. There are 14 residues in the CDR3. The CDR3 DNA follows: TGTGCGCACAAGCGGCAGCAGCCCTACAATGAGCAGTTCTTC. It specifies CAHKRQQPYNEQFF.

This chain connects TRBV28 to TRBJ1-1; 10 nucleotides align to TRBD1. CDR3 size: 15 residues. From germline, CDR1 is MDHEN and CDR2 SYDVKM. V lost 5 bases, J lost 8 bases, and 11 bases stayed unmatched. CDR3 coding DNA: TGTGCCAGCAGTGGGGGACAGGGGACCTATTACGAAGCTTTCTTT. Protein product: CASSGGQGTYYEAFF.

This clone was observed a single time. The chain joins TRBV30 to TRBJ2-1, with TRBD1 matching 8 bases. V shed 3 bases and J 2 bases; nucleotides not matched to a gene: 9. The germline V gene has CDR1 GTSNPN and CDR2 SVGIG (reference sequence). The length of the CDR3 is 16 residues. The CDR3 sequence: CAWRPGGQGTYNEQFF. CDR3 nucleotide sequence: TGTGCCTGGAGGCCAGGAGGACAGGGTACCTACAATGAGCAGTTCTTC.

This clone was seen once. The rearrangement links TRBV3-1 (or the pseudogene TRBV3-2) to TRBJ1-6; tentative D call: TRBD1 (5 bases). The V end lost 8 bases, the J end lost 8 bases, and 13 bases lay between the germline ends. The V gene's germline CDR1 is LGHDT and CDR2 YNNKEL (reference sequence). The CDR3 consists of 13 residues. The CDR3 DNA follows: TGTGCCAGCTGGGGTCAGGGTCATTCACCCCTCCACTTT. The encoded protein is CASWGQGHSPLHF.

The chain couples TRBV4-1 to TRBJ2-5; TRBD2 agrees at 11 bases. CDR1 is MGHRA, CDR2 YSYEKL, per germline. CDR3 length: 17 amino acids. V trimming: 4 bases; J trimming: 4 bases; junction bases outside the gene matches: 11. CDR3 sequence (DNA): TGCGCCAGCAGCCCGAGAGGGACTAGCGGCTCAGGAGAGACCCAGTACTTC. It encodes CASSPRGTSGSGETQYF.

This chain connects TRBV11-1 to TRBJ2-5; a possible D gene is TRBD2 (7 bases). Germline V gene data show CDR1 as SGHAT and CDR2 as FQDESV (reference sequence). This CDR3 region has 15 residues. The ends were cut back, 0 bases at V and 5 bases at J, with 13 bases in the middle. DNA of the CDR3: TGTGCCAGCAGCTTAGCGGGGGGGCATAGGGAGACCCAGTACTTC. Encoded protein: CASSLAGGHRETQYF.

The chain couples TRBV5-1 to TRBJ1-2; 8 bases line up with TRBD1. V trimming: 5 bases; J trimming: 5 bases; junction bases outside the gene matches: 17. This CDR3 spans 17 amino acids. Germline V gives CDR1 SGHRS, CDR2 YFSETQ. In DNA form, the CDR3 reads TGCGCCAGCAGTAACGACCCCGGCAGGGGGCATCGGTATGGCTACACCTTC. Protein product: CASSNDPGRGHRYGYTF.

V is TRBV19 and J is TRBJ1-2, with D tentatively TRBD1 (6 bases). Trimming pared 4 bases from V and 4 bases from J, leaving 19 bases between. The CDR3 has 16 amino acids. Germline assignment: CDR1 LNHDA and CDR2 SQIVND (reference sequence). CDR3 in DNA: TGTGCCAGTAGTACGCCGGGACACCGGGGCGTCTATGGCTACACCTTC. It yields the protein CASSTPGHRGVYGYTF.

This clone has just one count. The rearrangement joins TRBV24-1 to TRBJ2-3, with D hard to call. CDR1 and CDR2 (germline): KGHDR, SFDVKD. This CDR3 is built from 13 residues. V lost 5 bases to trimming and J lost 0 bases, with 5 bases between them. CDR3 sequence (DNA): TGTGCCACCAGTGCCCGTAGCACAGATACGCAGTATTTT. It specifies CATSARSTDTQYF.

The J gene is TRBJ1-6, the V gene TRBV7-4, with D possibly being TRBD1 (5 bases). Germline values: CDR1 SGHVT, CDR2 SQSDAQ. The length of the CDR3 is 16 residues. V lost 7 bases, J lost 0 bases, and 13 bases lay in between. The CDR3 loop reads CASTSGGYSYNSPLHF. Here the CDR3 DNA reads TGTGCCAGCACCTCCGGGGGATACTCCTATAATTCACCCCTCCACTTT.

The rearrangement uses TRBV6-5 and TRBJ1-2; 9 bases are shared with TRBD1. Germline CDR1 MNHEY, CDR2 SVGAGI. The CDR3 length is 15 residues. Trimming took 2 bases from V and 3 from J; bases not matched to a gene: 4. The CDR3 DNA reads as TGTGCCAGCAGTTACATGCGGGACAGGGACTATGGCTACACCTTC. This encodes CASSYMRDRDYGYTF.

The V call is TRBV30, the J call TRBJ1-1; D unresolved. V was clipped by 3 bases and J by 0 bases, with 11 bases between them. Germline CDR1 and CDR2: GTSNPN and SVGIG (reference sequence). This CDR3 is built from 14 residues. The CDR3 loop reads CAWRGDGMNTEAFF. As DNA, the CDR3 is TGTGCCTGGAGGGGAGATGGCATGAACACTGAAGCTTTCTTT.

The V and J genes are TRBV24-1 and TRBJ2-7; D call uncertain. V lost 3 bases and J lost 2, with 19 bases in between. The CDR3 covers 17 residues. Germline V lookup: CDR1 KGHDR, CDR2 SFDVKD. The CDR3 spells CATSDNVPKALPYEQYF. CDR3 DNA: TGTGCCACCAGTGATAATGTTCCCAAAGCCCTACCCTACGAGCAGTACTTC.

The chain combines TRBV7-2 with TRBJ2-7, with a weak D call TRBD1 (6 bases). The germline CDR1 and CDR2 sequences are SGHTA and FQGNSA. The CDR3 length is 16 residues. With 2 bases removed from V and 0 bases from J, the gap between germline ends came to 14 bases. The CDR3 coding sequence is TGTGCCAGCAGCTTAAAAGTGAGGGACACCTCCTACGAGCAGTACTTC. It yields the protein CASSLKVRDTSYEQYF.